Presented here are 20 T cell receptor beta chains from one specimen sequenced in a study of cytomegalovirus exposure and HLA in healthy donors (dated by TCRdb to about 2017). The library was generated by the immunoSEQ multiplex PCR assay. A mixture of 60 forward primers for TCR Vbeta segments and 13 reverse primers for TCR Jbeta segments was used in the multiplex PCR. What TCRdb holds here is the immuneACCESS table cut down to in-frame rearrangements. Part of the clones is not present; checked against another copy, under half of the missing clones reflect an unresolved V gene, and the others are unexplained. The sample has approximately 79,000 clones on record. Clones ranked in the top ten supply about 0.83% of the sample. What was sequenced was PBMCs. These receptors came from a boy younger than 18 in good health and CMV-seronegative.

CDR3 amino acids: CASRASGTDTQYF. CDR3 sequence (DNA): TGTGCCAGCAGAGCTAGCGGTACAGATACGCAGTATTTT. The chain carries TRBV7-9 and TRBJ2-3, with 7 nucleotides matching TRBD2. Germline V gives CDR1 SEHNR, CDR2 FQNEAQ (reference sequence). This CDR3 is 13 amino acids long. V shed 6 bases and J 3 bases; nucleotides not matched to a gene: 3.

The chain employs TRBV19 and TRBJ2-2, with 12 bases lining up with TRBD2. CDR3 length: 19 residues. Unmatched junction bases numbered 15, after V lost 3 bases and J lost 7 bases. Germline V gene lookup returns CDR1 LNHDA and CDR2 SQIVND (reference sequence). This CDR3 reads CASSIPPVTSGRLIGELFF. The CDR3 DNA reads TGTGCCAGTAGTATCCCTCCCGTAACTAGCGGGAGGCTTATCGGGGAGCTGTTTTTT.

The rearrangement uses TRBV5-4 and TRBJ2-5; 8 nucleotides agree with TRBD1. CDR1 and CDR2 (germline): SGHNT, YYREEE (reference sequence). Trimming took 4 bases from V and 2 from J; bases not matched to a gene: 4. The CDR3 is made up of 14 amino acids. As DNA, the CDR3 is TGTGCCAGCAGCACGACAGGGGTTCAAGAGACCCAGTACTTC. Translation gives CASSTTGVQETQYF.

The chain carries TRBV6-1 and TRBJ2-7, with 9 bases that match TRBD2. V lost 0 bases and J lost 4; bases outside the gene matches: 13. Germline V gene sequence: CDR1 MNHNS, CDR2 SASEGT. This CDR3 has 18 residues. Here the CDR3 reads CASSEAISGRGGGYEQYF. CDR3 nucleotides: TGTGCCAGCAGTGAAGCGATATCAGGGCGGGGGGGCGGATACGAGCAGTACTTC.

This chain uses TRBV9 with TRBJ1-4, with a weak D call TRBD1 (6 bases). Germline lookup yields CDR1 SGDLS and CDR2 YYNGEE. V was clipped by 4 bases and J by 7 bases, with 23 bases between them. CDR3 length: 17 residues. The CDR3, as DNA: TGTGCCAGCAGCCCCTCGTACATGGGGGCGGGGGTTGAAAAACTGTTTTTT. Amino acid sequence: CASSPSYMGAGVEKLFF.

CDR3 protein: CAWSKDRMNTEAFF. DNA of the CDR3: TGTGCCTGGAGCAAGGACAGGATGAACACTGAAGCTTTCTTT. The V call is TRBV30, the J call TRBJ1-1; the match to TRBD1 covers 7 bases. V was pared by 3 bases and J by 0 bases, with 4 bases of the junction left unmatched. This CDR3 comprises 14 residues. The germline gives CDR1 GTSNPN, CDR2 SVGIG (reference sequence).

This CDR3 reads CASSDQGYYGYTF. CDR3 DNA: TGTGCCAGCAGCGACCAGGGCTACTATGGCTACACCTTC. The chain carries TRBV6-1 and TRBJ1-2; D is perhaps TRBD1 (5 bases). CDR3 size: 13 residues. The V gene's germline CDR1 is MNHNS and CDR2 SASEGT. Deletions cut 6 bases from V and 3 bases from J, with 11 bases between.

The V call is TRBV15, the J call TRBJ2-3; TRBD2 agrees at 7 bases. The CDR3 spans 15 residues. Germline V gene sequence: CDR1 LNHNV, CDR2 YYDKDF (reference sequence). The junction had 6 bases not matched to a gene; V was cut back by 1 base and J by 5 bases. The chain's CDR3 is CATSRGGTTRDTQYF. In DNA, the CDR3 is TGTGCCACCAGCAGAGGCGGGACTACGAGAGATACGCAGTATTTT.

A remark on this clone: The junction departs from the called germline gene at one end, perhaps through a read error. The genes are TRBV6-5 and TRBJ2-3; D gene unclear. CDR3 length equals 12 residues. CDR1 is MNHEY, CDR2 SVGAGI, per germline. CDR3 sequence: CASTRSGDKQYF. The CDR3 bases are TGTGCCAGCACCCGTAGTGGAGATAAGCAGTATTTT.

The chain couples TRBV11-2 to TRBJ1-3; D gene ambiguous. V lost 1 base and J lost 0, with 10 bases in between. The CDR3 is 16 residues long. Germline lookup yields CDR1 SGHAT and CDR2 FQNNGV. In nucleotides, the CDR3 is TGTGCCAGCAGCTTAGGACCTTGGAGCTCTGGAAACACCATATATTTT. Its protein product is CASSLGPWSSGNTIYF.

This sequence joins TRBV18 and TRBJ1-3, with a weak D call TRBD1 (6 bases). Germline assignment: CDR1 KGHSH and CDR2 LQKENI. Trimming cost V 0 bases and J 4 bases, with 10 bases left between them. CDR3 size: 15 residues. For the CDR3, the DNA is TGTGCCAGCTCACCACCCGGACAGCCAGGAAACACCATATATTTT. Amino acid sequence: CASSPPGQPGNTIYF.

The V call is TRBV25-1, the J call TRBJ2-2, with D possibly being TRBD1 (6 bases). This CDR3 comprises 16 residues. Between the trimmed V and J ends, which lost 5 bases and 1 base, there was a span of 14 bases. The germline CDR1 and CDR2 sequences are MGHDK and SYGVNS. Here the CDR3 reads CASSNTGTKNTGELFF. The CDR3 DNA sequence: TGTGCCAGCAGTAACACCGGGACAAAGAACACCGGGGAGCTGTTTTTT.

The genes are TRBV7-3 and TRBJ2-5; no clear D gene. Germline assignment: CDR1 SGHTA and CDR2 FQGTGA. The CDR3 is made up of 15 amino acids. The V and J ends lost 3 bases and 0 bases respectively, with 11 bases between them. The CDR3 loop reads CASSFFPGNQETQYF. In DNA, the CDR3 is TGTGCCAGCAGCTTTTTTCCAGGCAACCAAGAGACCCAGTACTTC.

The chain employs TRBV7-2 and TRBJ2-7; a weak D match, TRBD2 (6 bases). The germline gives CDR1 SGHTA, CDR2 FQGNSA. With 2 bases removed from V and 1 base from J, the gap between germline ends came to 15 bases. This CDR3 contains 16 residues. The CDR3: CASSLNLLADSYEQYF. CDR3 coding DNA: TGTGCCAGCAGCTTAAATCTACTAGCTGATTCCTACGAGCAGTACTTC.

V and J are TRBV29-1 and TRBJ2-3; D may be TRBD2 (5 bases). This CDR3 region has 13 residues. Trimming pared 3 bases from V and 4 bases from J, leaving 11 bases between. Germline V gene data show CDR1 as SQVTM and CDR2 as ANQGSEA. CDR3 in DNA: TGCAGCGTTGAGGTGGGAGTAGCAGATACGCAGTATTTT. Residues: CSVEVGVADTQYF.

The V call is TRBV18, the J call TRBJ2-7; 10 bases fit TRBD1. J gave up 5 bases and V 3 bases, and 7 bases lay outside the gene matches. Germline V gives CDR1 KGHSH, CDR2 LQKENI. This CDR3 has 15 amino acids. CDR3 protein: CASSPLQTGGHEQYF. The CDR3 DNA reads as TGTGCCAGCTCACCCTTGCAGACAGGGGGCCACGAGCAGTACTTC.

The rearrangement joins TRBV6-1 to TRBJ1-1; D remains ambiguous. Germline V lookup: CDR1 MNHNS, CDR2 SASEGT. This CDR3 region has 14 residues. Trimming left V 5 bases short and J 4 bases short, with 14 bases between. CDR3 protein: CASSPEPEATEAFF. The CDR3 nucleotides read TGTGCCAGCAGTCCGGAGCCGGAGGCCACTGAAGCTTTCTTT.

This chain uses TRBV6-6 with TRBJ1-2; D is unclear. Trimming shortened V by 2 bases and J by 7 bases, and 14 bases separated the two germline ends. Germline loops: CDR1 MNHNY, CDR2 SVGAGI (reference sequence). This CDR3 contains 14 residues. CDR3 sequence (DNA): TGTGCCAGCAGTTACATTACCTCAACGGGTGGCTACACCTTC. This codes for CASSYITSTGGYTF.

The chain uses TRBV19 and TRBJ1-5; D is perhaps TRBD1 (6 bases). CDR1 and CDR2 from the germline V gene are LNHDA and SQIVND (reference sequence). V was shortened by 8 bases and J by 0 bases, with 14 bases between the two germline ends. The CDR3 consists of 15 residues. Here the CDR3 reads CASQRGGYSNQPQHF. The CDR3 DNA sequence: TGTGCCAGTCAAAGGGGGGGGTATAGCAATCAGCCCCAGCATTTT.

The V and J genes are TRBV19 and TRBJ2-7; 13 bases are a match to TRBD2. The CDR3 extends over 16 amino acids. Germline V gene data show CDR1 as LNHDA and CDR2 as SQIVND (reference sequence). V lost 11 bases to trimming and J lost 2 bases; unmatched junction nucleotides: 12. CDR3 residues: CASCGTSGIHAYEQYF. As DNA, the CDR3 is TGTGCCTCCTGCGGGACTAGCGGGATCCACGCCTACGAGCAGTACTTC.